A selection of T cell receptor beta chains follows, all from one sample in a study of monozygotic twins with inflammatory bowel disease. TCRdb re-called the 5' RACE reads; one entry per CDR3 protein, DNA not given. Recorded for this sample: some 150,000 distinct CDR3 sequences. The sample comprised blood. Every receptor here comes from a human donor with ulcerative colitis or Crohn's disease, or a healthy co-twin of an affected twin (not recorded which). CDR3s include the opening cysteine and the closing phenylalanine or tryptophan. Fields, in order: CDR3 protein, J gene, CDR3 length, V gene.

CDR3aa: CASSPLFSADATGELFF; j_gene: TRBJ2-2; len: 17; v_gene: TRBV12-3/TRBV12-4
CDR3aa: CASGHERDPYNEQFF; j_gene: TRBJ2-1; len: 15; v_gene: TRBV28
CDR3aa: CASSLDRGQGSEAFF; j_gene: TRBJ1-1; len: 15; v_gene: TRBV11-2
CDR3aa: CAWSVAGEGEQFF; j_gene: TRBJ2-1; len: 13; v_gene: TRBV30
CDR3aa: CASSLVRSPMNTEAFF; j_gene: TRBJ1-1; len: 16; v_gene: TRBV5-1
CDR3aa: CASSPLLAGEYGGTDTQYF; j_gene: TRBJ2-3; len: 19; v_gene: TRBV11-1
CDR3aa: CAIMGGSADTQYF; j_gene: TRBJ2-3; len: 13; v_gene: TRBV10-3
CDR3aa: CAGPTGGEGYTF; j_gene: TRBJ1-2; len: 12; v_gene: TRBV30
CDR3aa: CASSLDSAPTGNTIYF; j_gene: TRBJ1-3; len: 16; v_gene: TRBV5-5
CDR3aa: CAIRREGISYEQYF; j_gene: TRBJ2-7; len: 14; v_gene: TRBV10-3
CDR3aa: CASSFQGLNTEAFF; j_gene: TRBJ1-1; len: 14; v_gene: TRBV5-5
CDR3aa: CASNRQGRNSPLHF; j_gene: TRBJ1-6; len: 14; v_gene: TRBV27
CDR3aa: CASSPGGSGGYTF; j_gene: TRBJ1-2; len: 13; v_gene: TRBV5-1
CDR3aa: CSAAGDPPADTQYF; j_gene: TRBJ2-3; len: 14; v_gene: TRBV20-1
CDR3aa: CASSLKAGPGYTF; j_gene: TRBJ1-2; len: 13; v_gene: TRBV5-6
CDR3aa: CAWNTGESGRTSVAFF; j_gene: TRBJ1-1; len: 16; v_gene: TRBV30
CDR3aa: CASRVQGVSNQPQHF; j_gene: TRBJ1-5; len: 15; v_gene: TRBV2
CDR3aa: CASSFLWDRRYEQYF; j_gene: TRBJ2-7; len: 15; v_gene: TRBV28
CDR3aa: CSARDSAGTSGGNQETQYF; j_gene: TRBJ2-5; len: 19; v_gene: TRBV20-1
CDR3aa: CATGDTWSVGYTF; j_gene: TRBJ1-2; len: 13; v_gene: TRBV10-3
CDR3aa: CSVVLVPPYEQYF; j_gene: TRBJ2-7; len: 13; v_gene: TRBV29-1
CDR3aa: CSARDYNSPLHF; j_gene: TRBJ1-6; len: 12; v_gene: TRBV20-1
CDR3aa: CASSAGVSPTEAFF; j_gene: TRBJ1-1; len: 14; v_gene: TRBV9